Listed below are T cell receptor beta chains from one sample, sequenced in a study of blood T cell repertoires in COVID-19. Data came from immunoSEQ multiplex PCR; TCRdb stores just in-frame clones and leaves some out. The data hold some 150,000 clones, with about nine tenths observed a single time. Sequencing used peripheral blood. These receptors all come from a man aged 50-60 years with active or convalescent COVID-19. CDR3s include the opening cysteine and the closing phenylalanine or tryptophan. D genes are given only for firm matches.

V	J	D	CDR3
TRBV10-3	TRBJ2-1	TRBD1	CAIGGQGAREQFF
TRBV27	TRBJ2-1	TRBD2	CASSLTSGRARKDNEQFF
TRBV13	TRBJ1-2	.	CASSLGASLDYGYTF
TRBV6-2/TRBV6-3	TRBJ1-2	TRBD1	CASSYPKTGYLGYTF
TRBV5-8	TRBJ2-3	.	CASSLRGGDTQYF
TRBV18	TRBJ1-1	TRBD1	CASSPRDSNPNTEAFF
TRBV19	TRBJ1-5	.	CASSIKGGSQPQHF
TRBV7-3	TRBJ2-1	.	CASSLTWADEQFF
TRBV7-2	TRBJ2-7	TRBD2	CASSYRVAGVGYEQYF
TRBV9	TRBJ2-5	.	CASSPPGGETQYF
TRBV10-3	TRBJ1-3	TRBD1	CAIRPHTGEGSGNTIYF
TRBV6-5	TRBJ1-1	.	CASSYTTVNTEAFF
TRBV13	TRBJ2-7	TRBD2	CASSLGLAGGPGEQYF
TRBV27	TRBJ2-3	.	CASTPEAGTFTDTQYF
TRBV5-6	TRBJ1-3	TRBD1	CASSSYSQGAYGNTIYF
TRBV20-1	TRBJ2-7	TRBD2	CSASAAFRLAGRDEQYF
TRBV6-5	TRBJ2-7	TRBD2	CASSYGLGAYEQYF
TRBV5-1	TRBJ2-2	.	CASSFLTGANTGELFF
TRBV27	TRBJ2-5	.	CASSPRAERGTQYF
TRBV2	TRBJ2-7	TRBD2	CASSASGRGYEQYF
TRBV9	TRBJ2-7	.	CASSVEGEPYEQYF
TRBV7-9	TRBJ2-7	TRBD1	CASSLGARQGQTNEQYF
TRBV11-2	TRBJ2-1	TRBD2	CASSLAGTRGGEFF
TRBV7-8	TRBJ1-3	.	CASSLMDGGTGNTIYF
TRBV2	TRBJ2-7	TRBD2	CASLLGGSPYEQYF
TRBV11-3	TRBJ2-1	TRBD1	CASSSGTGYNEQFF
TRBV7-2	TRBJ1-2	TRBD1	CASSLAPGQPNYGYTF
TRBV7-2	TRBJ1-1	.	CASSLVAVTNTEAFF
TRBV28	TRBJ1-2	TRBD1	CASSVGQGNYGYTF
TRBV21-1	TRBJ1-5	.	CASSKALGQGSQPQHF
TRBV18	TRBJ2-3	TRBD2	CASSPRGDYTDTQYF
TRBV13	TRBJ2-7	.	CASSLGGGRYEQYF
TRBV18	TRBJ2-6	.	CASSLVSGAGANVLTF
TRBV28	TRBJ2-7	TRBD2	CASSRLAGTYEQYF
TRBV2	TRBJ1-3	.	CASSEDRVVAGNTIYF
TRBV28	TRBJ2-2	TRBD2	CASSPTSVYTGELFF
TRBV5-1	TRBJ1-1	.	CASSLVAGNTEAFF
TRBV7-2	TRBJ2-1	TRBD2	CASSLGTSGTHEQFF